The TCR beta chain described here comes from a study of OX40 agonist ivuxolimab in advanced cancers. The overall study: Patients with hepatocellular carcinoma, melanoma, renal cell or head and neck cancer made up the dose-escalation patients. General study results and limits: At 0.1 to 3.0 mg/kg, clonal expansion of CD4+ and CD8+ blood T cells had occurred by week 6.

The CDR3 is made up of 14 amino acids. Trimming removed 6 bases from V and 11 bases from J; junction bases left unmatched: 8. Germline V lookup: CDR1 MGHDK, CDR2 SYGVNS. About this clone: Its antigen is unidentified.

The protocol was immunoSEQ multiplex PCR, while the TCRdb copy is restricted to in-frame clones and leaves out a portion. The sample holds under 95,000 clones; 85% to 95% are singletons and the top ten take around 6%. V gene TRBV25-1 combines with J gene TRBJ1-6, with 9 bases identical to TRBD1. The TCR sequence derives from an adult with an advanced solid tumor such as melanoma, head and neck, liver or kidney cancer. The sequenced sample was CD4+ or CD8+ T cells sorted from blood, obtained in a trial of the OX40 agonist ivuxolimab. DNA for the CDR3: TGTGCCAGCAGGGAGAGACAGGGGGTGACACCCCTCCACTTT. Translation gives CASRERQGVTPLHF.